This T cell receptor (beta chain) originates from a study of regulatory T cells in long-lasting Graves disease. The time point: persistent/refractory GD, antithyroid drugs over 5 years with positive TRAb. There was RNA extracted from PBMCs, and the TCR library was made from it. Building the TCR beta libraries relied on iRepertoire HTBI primers, and CDR3 regions underwent Arm-PCR. MiXCR, applied by TCRdb to the multiplex PCR reads, yields one record per CDR3 protein. The repertoire holds 400,000 to 600,000 distinct CDR3 sequences, roughly 21% seen once, with roughly 7% in the top ten. Study-wide points: Study was limited to peripheral blood, excluding thyroid tissue. The study found TRBV28, TRBJ1-2 and TRBJ2-5 favored in persistent disease.

This CDR3 comprises 17 residues. CDR1 and CDR2 from the germline V gene are MNHGY and SVAAGI. V shed 3 bases, J shed 5 bases, and the junction held 13 bases outside the gene matches. This clonotype was recorded many times. Its antigen is still unknown. The TCR sequence derives from a female donor with Graves disease. This sample comprised peripheral blood mononuclear cells (PBMCs), obtained when the disease was refractory, from a patient treated with antithyroid drugs. The rearrangement links TRBV6-9 to TRBJ2-5; 9 bases are shared with TRBD1. CDR3 residues: CASSYTLSTGGEETQYF. The CDR3, as DNA: TGTGCCAGCAGTTACACCCTATCGACAGGGGGAGAGGAGACCCAGTACTTC.